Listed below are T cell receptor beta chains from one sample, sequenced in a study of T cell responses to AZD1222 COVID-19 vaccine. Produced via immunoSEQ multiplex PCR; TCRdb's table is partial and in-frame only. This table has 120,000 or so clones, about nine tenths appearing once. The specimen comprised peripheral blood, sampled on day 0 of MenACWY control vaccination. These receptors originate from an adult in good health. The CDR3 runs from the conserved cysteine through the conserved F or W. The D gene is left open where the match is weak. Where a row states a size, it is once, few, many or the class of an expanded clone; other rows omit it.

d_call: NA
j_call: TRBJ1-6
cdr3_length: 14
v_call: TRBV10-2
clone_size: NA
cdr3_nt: TGCGCCAGCAGGGGGGGCTCCTATAATTCACCCCTCCACTTT
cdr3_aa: CASRGGSYNSPLHF

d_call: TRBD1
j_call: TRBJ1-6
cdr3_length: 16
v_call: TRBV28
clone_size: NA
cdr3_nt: TGTGCCAGCAGTAGGACAGGGAGCTCCTATAATTCACCCCTCCACTTT
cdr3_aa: CASSRTGSSYNSPLHF

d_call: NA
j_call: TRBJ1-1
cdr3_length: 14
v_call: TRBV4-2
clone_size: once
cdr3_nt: TGTGCCAGCAGGGAAATTGAGTGGAACACTGAAGCTTTCTTT
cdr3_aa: CASREIEWNTEAFF

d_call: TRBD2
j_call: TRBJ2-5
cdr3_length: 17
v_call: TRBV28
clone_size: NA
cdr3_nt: TGTGCCAGCAGTTCCTCTTCGACTAGCGGGGGTAGGGAGACCCAGTACTTC
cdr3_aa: CASSSSSTSGGRETQYF

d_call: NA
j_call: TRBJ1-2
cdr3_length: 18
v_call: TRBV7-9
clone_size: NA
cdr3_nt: TGTGCCAGCAGCCCAAGCTCCGGGACCGGAATAGCTAACTATGGCTACACCTTC
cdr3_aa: CASSPSSGTGIANYGYTF

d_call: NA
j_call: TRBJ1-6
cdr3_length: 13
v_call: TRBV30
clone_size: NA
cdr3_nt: TGTGCCTGGACCCTCGCTCTGGGTTCACCCCTCCACTTT
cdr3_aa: CAWTLALGSPLHF

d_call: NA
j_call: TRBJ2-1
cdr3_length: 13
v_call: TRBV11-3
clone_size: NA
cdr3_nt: TGTGCCAGCAGCTTAGCCGTCTACAATGAGCAGTTCTTC
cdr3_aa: CASSLAVYNEQFF

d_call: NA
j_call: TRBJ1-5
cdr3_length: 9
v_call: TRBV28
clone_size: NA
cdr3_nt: TGTGCCAGCAGCCCGCCCACGGGATTT
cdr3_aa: CASSPPTGF

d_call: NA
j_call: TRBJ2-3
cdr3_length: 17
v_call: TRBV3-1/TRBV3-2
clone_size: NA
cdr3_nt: TGTGCCAGCAGCCAAGATGTTTATCTGCTACGCACAGATACGCAGTATTTT
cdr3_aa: CASSQDVYLLRTDTQYF

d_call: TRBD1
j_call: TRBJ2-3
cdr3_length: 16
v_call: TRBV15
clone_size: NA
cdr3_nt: TGTGCCACCAGGGACCCAGGGGGCACACGATACGATACGCAGTATTTT
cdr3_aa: CATRDPGGTRYDTQYF

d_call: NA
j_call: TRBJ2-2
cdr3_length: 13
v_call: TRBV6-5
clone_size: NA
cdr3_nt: TGTGCCAGCAGTTACACCTCCGCCGGGGAGCTGTTTTTT
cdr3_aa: CASSYTSAGELFF

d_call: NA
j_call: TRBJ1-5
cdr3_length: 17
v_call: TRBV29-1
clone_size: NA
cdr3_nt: TGCAGCGTTGAAGACCTCACCGGGACGGCTAATTCTCAGCCCCAGCATTTT
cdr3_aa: CSVEDLTGTANSQPQHF

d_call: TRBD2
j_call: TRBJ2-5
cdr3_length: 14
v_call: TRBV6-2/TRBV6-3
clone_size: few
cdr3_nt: TGTGCCAGCAGTCGACTAGCGGTCCAAGAGACCCAGTACTTC
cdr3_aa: CASSRLAVQETQYF

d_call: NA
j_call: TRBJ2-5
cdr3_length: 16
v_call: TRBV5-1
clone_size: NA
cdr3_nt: TGCGCCAGCAGCTTGGCCCATCGGGGGGCGGGAGAGACCCAGTACTTC
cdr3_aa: CASSLAHRGAGETQYF

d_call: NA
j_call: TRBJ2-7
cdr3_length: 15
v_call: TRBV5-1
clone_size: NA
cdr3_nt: TGCGCCAGCAGAGGGGAGGGGGCCAGCGGCTACGAGCAGTACTTC
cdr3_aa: CASRGEGASGYEQYF

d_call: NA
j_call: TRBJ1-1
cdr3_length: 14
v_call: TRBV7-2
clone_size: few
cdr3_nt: TGTGCCAGCAGCTTAGGGGGTGTGCACACTGAAGCTTTCTTT
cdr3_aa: CASSLGGVHTEAFF

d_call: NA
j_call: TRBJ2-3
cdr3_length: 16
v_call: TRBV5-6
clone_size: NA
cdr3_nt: TGTGCCAGCAGCTGGGGGACCGAAACCTCGGGAGATACGCAGTATTTT
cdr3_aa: CASSWGTETSGDTQYF

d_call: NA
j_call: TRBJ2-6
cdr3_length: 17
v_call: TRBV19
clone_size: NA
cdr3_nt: TGTGCCAGTAGTATCGTCGGGGGAAGTTCTGGGGCCAACGTCCTGACTTTC
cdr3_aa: CASSIVGGSSGANVLTF

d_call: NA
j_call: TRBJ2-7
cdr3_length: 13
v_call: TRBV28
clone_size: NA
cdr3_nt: TGTGCCAGCAGTCACAGGGGACTCTACGAGCAGTACTTC
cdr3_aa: CASSHRGLYEQYF

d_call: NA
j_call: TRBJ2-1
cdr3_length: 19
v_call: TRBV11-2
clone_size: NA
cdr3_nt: TGTGCCAGCAGCCAACCACCGGCTTCCTCGGGACTTAACTACAATGAGCAGTTCTTC
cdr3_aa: CASSQPPASSGLNYNEQFF

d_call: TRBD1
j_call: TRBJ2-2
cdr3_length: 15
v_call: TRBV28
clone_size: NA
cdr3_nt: TGTGCCAGCATAGAGGGGGCGAAGAACACCGGGGAGCTGTTTTTT
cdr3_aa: CASIEGAKNTGELFF

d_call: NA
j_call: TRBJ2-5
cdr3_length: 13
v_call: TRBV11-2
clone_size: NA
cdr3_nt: TGTGCCAGCAGCTTAAGGCAGTTGGAGACCCAGTACTTC
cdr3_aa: CASSLRQLETQYF

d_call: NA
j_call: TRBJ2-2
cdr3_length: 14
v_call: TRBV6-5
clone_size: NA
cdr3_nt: TGTGCCAGGCTAGATACAGCGAACACCGGGGAGCTGTTTTTT
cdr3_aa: CARLDTANTGELFF

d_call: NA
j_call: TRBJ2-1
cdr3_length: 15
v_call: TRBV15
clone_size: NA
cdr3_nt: TGTGCCACCAGCAGAGACATTGGGGGACACAATGAGCAGTTCTTC
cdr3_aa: CATSRDIGGHNEQFF

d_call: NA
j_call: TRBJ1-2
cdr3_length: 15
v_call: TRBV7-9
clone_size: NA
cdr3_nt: TGTGCCAGCAGCTTCAATAGGGGGGATAACTATGGCTACACCTTC
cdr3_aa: CASSFNRGDNYGYTF

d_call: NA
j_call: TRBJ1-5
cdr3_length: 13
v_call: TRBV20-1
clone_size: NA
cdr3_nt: TGCAGTGCTAGTTTGGACAGCAATCAGCCCCAGCATTTT
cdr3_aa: CSASLDSNQPQHF

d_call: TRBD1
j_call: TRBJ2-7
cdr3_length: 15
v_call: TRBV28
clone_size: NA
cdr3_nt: TGTGCCAGCAGGCCAGGGGGACAGGGGTCGTACGAGCAGTACTTC
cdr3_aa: CASRPGGQGSYEQYF

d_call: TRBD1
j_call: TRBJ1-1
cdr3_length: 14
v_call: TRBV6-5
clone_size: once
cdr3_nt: TGTGCCAGCAGCCTACAGGGGGCGGGAACTGAAGCTTTCTTT
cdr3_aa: CASSLQGAGTEAFF

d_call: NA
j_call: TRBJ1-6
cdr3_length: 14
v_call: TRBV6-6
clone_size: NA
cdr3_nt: TGTGCCAGCAGTTACTCTAAGGAGCGGTCACCCCTCCACTTT
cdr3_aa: CASSYSKERSPLHF

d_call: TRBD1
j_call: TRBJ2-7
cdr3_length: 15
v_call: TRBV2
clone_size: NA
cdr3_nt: TGTGCCAGCAGTGAAGGGACAGGGGGCCTCTACGAGCAGTACTTC
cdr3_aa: CASSEGTGGLYEQYF

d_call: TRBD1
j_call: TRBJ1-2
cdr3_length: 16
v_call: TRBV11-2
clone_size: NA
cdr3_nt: TGTGCCAGCAGTCCGTTGACAGGGGAGACGAACTATGGCTACACCTTC
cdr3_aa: CASSPLTGETNYGYTF

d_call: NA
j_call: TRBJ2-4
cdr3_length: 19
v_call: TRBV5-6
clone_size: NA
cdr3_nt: TGTGCCAGCAGCCTACGCCGGGACATCCAGGAACTAGCCAAAAACATTCAGTACTTC
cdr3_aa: CASSLRRDIQELAKNIQYF

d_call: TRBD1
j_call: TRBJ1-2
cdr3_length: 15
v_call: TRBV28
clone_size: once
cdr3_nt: TGTGCCAGCAGGCGGTCTCCGGGACAGGCCCATGGCTACACCTTC
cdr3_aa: CASRRSPGQAHGYTF

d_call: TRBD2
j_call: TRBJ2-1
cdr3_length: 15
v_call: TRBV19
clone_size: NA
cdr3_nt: TGTGCCAGTAGTATCAGTAGCGGGAGGTACAATGAGCAGTTCTTC
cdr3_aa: CASSISSGRYNEQFF

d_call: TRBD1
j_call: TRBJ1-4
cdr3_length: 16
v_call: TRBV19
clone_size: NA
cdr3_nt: TGTGCCAGTAGTCGGAAGCCGGGACAGGGAGGCGAAAAACTGTTTTTT
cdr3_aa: CASSRKPGQGGEKLFF

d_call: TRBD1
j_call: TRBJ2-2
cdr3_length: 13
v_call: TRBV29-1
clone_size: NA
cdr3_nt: TGCAGCGTTGGACAGGGGTCCACCGGGGAGCTGTTTTTT
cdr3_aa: CSVGQGSTGELFF

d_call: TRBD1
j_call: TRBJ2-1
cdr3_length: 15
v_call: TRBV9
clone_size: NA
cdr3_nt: TGTGCCAGCAGCGTAGAGGGACAGTCCTACAATGAGCAGTTCTTC
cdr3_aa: CASSVEGQSYNEQFF

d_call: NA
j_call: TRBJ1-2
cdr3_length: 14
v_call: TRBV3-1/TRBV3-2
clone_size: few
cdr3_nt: TGTGCCAGCAGCCAAGGATCCGAGCGCTATGGCTACACCTTC
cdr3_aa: CASSQGSERYGYTF

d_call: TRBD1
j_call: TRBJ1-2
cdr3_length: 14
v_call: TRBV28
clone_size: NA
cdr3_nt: TGTGCCAGCAGGAGCGGACAGGGGGCCTATGGCTACACCTTC
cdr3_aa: CASRSGQGAYGYTF

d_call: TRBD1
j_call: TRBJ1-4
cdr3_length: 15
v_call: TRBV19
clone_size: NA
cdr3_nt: TGTGCCAGTAGTACGGGACAGGCAACTAATGAAAAACTGTTTTTT
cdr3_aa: CASSTGQATNEKLFF

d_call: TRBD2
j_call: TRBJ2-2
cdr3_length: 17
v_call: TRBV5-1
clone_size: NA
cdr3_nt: TGCGCCAGCAGCTTGGGTGTAAGCGGGAAGAACACCGGGGAGCTGTTTTTT
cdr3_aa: CASSLGVSGKNTGELFF